This is a list of T cell receptor beta chains from one sample in a study of molecular identifiers for immune sequencing clone quantification. From the PCR reads, TCRdb called clonotypes with MiXCR, one entry per CDR3 protein. The sample has about 300,000 distinct CDR3 sequences, roughly a fifth seen once. The sample taken for sequencing was naive CD8+ T cells from blood, with Jurkat cell RNA spiked in. The receptor set was obtained from a human donor in good health. Some libraries in this study had Jurkat cell RNA spiked in. Both conserved end residues are part of each CDR3. Each record gives: V gene, CDR3 length, CDR3 protein.

TRBV12-3/TRBV12-4 | 14 | CASRGQGFPYEAFF
TRBV4-1 | 19 | CASSRFSGTGVLSGNTIYF
TRBV29-1 | 14 | CSVDTERYTDTQYF
TRBV3-1 | 13 | CATKGVLGDTQYF
TRBV28 | 14 | CASSANRGLEGQYF
TRBV24-1 | 15 | CATSDRTGSTDTQYF
TRBV7-9 | 15 | CASSHRDRVSYEQYF
TRBV15 | 14 | CATRGTGVAQPQHF
TRBV5-6 | 16 | CASSYRGGTLTDTQYF
TRBV4-1 | 15 | CASSQDWGPTDTQYF
TRBV5-1 | 14 | CASGEVTGANVLTF
TRBV7-9 | 14 | CASSPRLEAGELFF